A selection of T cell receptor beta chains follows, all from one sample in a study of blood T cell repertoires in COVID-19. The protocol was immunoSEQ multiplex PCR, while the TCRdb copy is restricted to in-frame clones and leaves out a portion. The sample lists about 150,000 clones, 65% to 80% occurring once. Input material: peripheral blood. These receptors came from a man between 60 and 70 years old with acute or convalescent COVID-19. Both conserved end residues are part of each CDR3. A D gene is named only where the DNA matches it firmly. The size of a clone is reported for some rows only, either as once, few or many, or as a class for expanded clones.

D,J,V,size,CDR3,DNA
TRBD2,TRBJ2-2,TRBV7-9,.,CASSQGLAGAGELFF,TGTGCCAGCAGCCAGGGACTAGCGGGAGCCGGGGAGCTGTTTTTT
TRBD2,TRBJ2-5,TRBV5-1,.,CASRNGLAGGPETQYF,TGCGCCAGCAGGAATGGACTAGCGGGAGGGCCGGAGACCCAGTACTTC
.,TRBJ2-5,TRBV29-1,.,CSVRQGQETQYF,TGCAGCGTTCGGCAGGGCCAAGAGACCCAGTACTTC
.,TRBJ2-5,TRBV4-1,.,CASSQVATSRTETQYF,TGCGCCAGCAGCCAAGTTGCCACTTCTAGAACGGAGACCCAGTACTTC
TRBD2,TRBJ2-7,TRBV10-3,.,CATKRAGDTYEQYF,TGTGCCACCAAGCGAGCGGGAGATACTTACGAGCAGTACTTC
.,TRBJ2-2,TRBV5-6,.,CASTPGYTGELFF,TGTGCCAGCACCCCAGGGTACACCGGGGAGCTGTTTTTT
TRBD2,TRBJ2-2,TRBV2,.,CASSGTSGRYTGELFF,TGTGCCAGCAGTGGGACTAGCGGGAGGTACACCGGGGAGCTGTTTTTT
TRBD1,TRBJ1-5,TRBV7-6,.,CASSLGDRAGNQPQHF,TGTGCCAGCAGCTTAGGGGACAGGGCAGGCAATCAGCCCCAGCATTTT
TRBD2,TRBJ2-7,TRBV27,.,CASTSRASGAYEQYF,TGTGCCAGCACTTCCAGGGCTAGCGGGGCCTACGAGCAGTACTTC
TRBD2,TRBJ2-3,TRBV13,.,CASSKRLAGGSKDTQYF,TGTGCCAGCAGCAAGAGACTAGCGGGAGGGTCAAAAGATACGCAGTATTTT
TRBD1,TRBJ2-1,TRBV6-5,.,CASSSADRNNEQFF,TGTGCCAGCAGTTCGGCGGACAGGAACAATGAGCAGTTCTTC
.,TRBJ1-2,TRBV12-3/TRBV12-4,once,CASSPTFTYGYTF,TGTGCCAGCAGCCCCACTTTCACCTATGGCTACACCTTC
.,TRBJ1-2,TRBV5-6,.,CASSLGGRNYGYTF,TGTGCCAGCAGCTTGGGAGGCCGGAACTATGGCTACACCTTC
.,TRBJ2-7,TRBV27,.,CASRLYPGTSSYEQYF,TGTGCCAGCAGGCTGTACCCCGGGACATCTTCCTACGAGCAGTACTTC
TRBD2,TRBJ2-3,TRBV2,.,CASSEERELPDTQYF,TGTGCCAGCAGTGAAGAGCGGGAGTTGCCAGATACGCAGTATTTT
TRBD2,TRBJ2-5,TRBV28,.,CASSLFASGSPETQYF,TGTGCCAGCAGTTTATTTGCTAGCGGGAGCCCAGAGACCCAGTACTTC
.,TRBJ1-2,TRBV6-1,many,CASSERSGQGYTF,TGTGCCAGCAGTGAAAGGTCAGGGCAGGGCTACACCTTC
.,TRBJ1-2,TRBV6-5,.,CASSYRGGAAGYTF,TGTGCCAGCAGTTACCGAGGGGGAGCGGCTGGCTACACCTTC
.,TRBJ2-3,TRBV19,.,CASSNRNTDTQYF,TGTGCCAGTAGTAACAGGAACACAGATACGCAGTATTTT
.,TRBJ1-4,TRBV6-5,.,CASRTGIFNEKLFF,TGTGCCAGCAGAACCGGGATTTTTAATGAAAAACTGTTTTTT
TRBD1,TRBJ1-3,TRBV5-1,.,CASSLAEQGSGNTIYF,TGCGCCAGCAGCTTGGCCGAACAGGGGTCTGGAAACACCATATATTTT
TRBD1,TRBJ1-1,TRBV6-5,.,CASKKQGAKDTEAFF,TGTGCCAGCAAAAAACAGGGGGCTAAGGACACTGAAGCTTTCTTT
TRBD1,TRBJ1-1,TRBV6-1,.,CASSEAAQGAHTEAFF,TGTGCCAGCAGTGAAGCCGCACAGGGGGCCCACACTGAAGCTTTCTTT